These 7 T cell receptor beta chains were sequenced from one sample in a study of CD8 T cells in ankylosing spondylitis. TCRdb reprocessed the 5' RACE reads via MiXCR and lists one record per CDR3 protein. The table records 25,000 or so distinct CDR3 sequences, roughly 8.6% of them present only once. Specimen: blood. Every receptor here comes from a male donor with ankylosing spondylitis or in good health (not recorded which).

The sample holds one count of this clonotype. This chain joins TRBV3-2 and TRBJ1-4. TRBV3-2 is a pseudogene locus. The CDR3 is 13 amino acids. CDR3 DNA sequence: TGTGCCAGCAGCCAAGAGGTCCGGGAAAAACTGTTTTTT. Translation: CASSQEVREKLFF.

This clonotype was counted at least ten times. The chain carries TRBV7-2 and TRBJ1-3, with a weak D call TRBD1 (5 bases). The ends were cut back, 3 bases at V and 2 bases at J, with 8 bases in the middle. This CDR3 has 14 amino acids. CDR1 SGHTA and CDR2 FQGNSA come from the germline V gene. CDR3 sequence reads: CASSFRAPGNTIYF. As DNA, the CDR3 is TGTGCCAGCAGCTTCAGGGCCCCTGGAAACACCATATATTTT.

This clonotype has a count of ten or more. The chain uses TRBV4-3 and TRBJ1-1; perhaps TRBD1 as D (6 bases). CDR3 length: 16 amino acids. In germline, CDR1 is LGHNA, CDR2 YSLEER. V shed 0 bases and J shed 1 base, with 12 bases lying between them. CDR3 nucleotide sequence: TGCGCCAGCAGCCAAGATAGGGGGGGCCCGAACACTGAAGCTTTCTTT. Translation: CASSQDRGGPNTEAFF.

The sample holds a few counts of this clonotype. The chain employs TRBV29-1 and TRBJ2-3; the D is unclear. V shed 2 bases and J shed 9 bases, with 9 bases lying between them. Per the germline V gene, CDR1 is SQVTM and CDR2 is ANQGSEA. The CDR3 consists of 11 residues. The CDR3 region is CSVEMATTQYF. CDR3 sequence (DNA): TGCAGCGTTGAAATGGCAACAACGCAGTATTTT.

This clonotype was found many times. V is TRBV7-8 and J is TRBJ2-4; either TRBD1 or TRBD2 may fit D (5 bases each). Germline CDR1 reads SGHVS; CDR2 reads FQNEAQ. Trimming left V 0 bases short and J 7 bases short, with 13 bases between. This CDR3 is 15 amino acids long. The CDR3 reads CASSLAMQGVNIQYF. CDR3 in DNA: TGTGCCAGCAGCTTAGCCATGCAGGGAGTCAACATTCAGTACTTC.

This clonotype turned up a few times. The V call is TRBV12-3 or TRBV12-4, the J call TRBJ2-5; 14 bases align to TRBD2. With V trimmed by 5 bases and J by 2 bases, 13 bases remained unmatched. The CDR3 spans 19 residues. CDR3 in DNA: TGTGCCAGCAGTCATAGGGGCCCTGGGACTAGCGGGGGACAAGAGACCCAGTACTTC. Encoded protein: CASSHRGPGTSGGQETQYF.

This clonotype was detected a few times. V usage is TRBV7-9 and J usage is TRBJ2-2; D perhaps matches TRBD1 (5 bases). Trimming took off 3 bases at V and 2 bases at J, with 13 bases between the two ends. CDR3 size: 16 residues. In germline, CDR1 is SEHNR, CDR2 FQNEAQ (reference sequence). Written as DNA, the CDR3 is TGTGCCAGCAGCTTCCGACAGCCCATAAACACCGGGGAGCTGTTTTTT. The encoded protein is CASSFRQPINTGELFF.